This section outlines one T cell receptor (beta chain) sequence together with its context. The sample is drawn from a study of blood T cell repertoires in COVID-19. The germline CDR1 and CDR2 sequences are DFQATT and SNEGSKA (reference sequence). V was cut by 3 bases and J by 2 bases, with 8 bases left in between. This CDR3 has 13 amino acids. Here immunoSEQ multiplex PCR was the method, and the copy in TCRdb shows in-frame clones only, minus some. The data show 90,000 or so clones, with 85% to 90% seen just once and approximately 5.5% held by the top ten. Sequencing was carried out using peripheral blood. The V gene is TRBV20-1, the J gene TRBJ2-1, with a possible D match to TRBD2 (5 bases). The receptor comes from a woman over 75 with active COVID-19. CDR3 residues: CSASWRTYNEQFF. As DNA, the CDR3 is TGCAGTGCTAGTTGGAGGACCTACAATGAGCAGTTCTTC.